Shown below are 30 T cell receptor beta chains from a single sample sequenced in a study of blood T cell repertoires in COVID-19 (dated by TCRdb to 2018 to 2020). Libraries were constructed by the immunoSEQ multiplex PCR assay. The source is immuneACCESS, and TCRdb retained only in-frame sequences with V and J called. Part of the clones is not carried over; for the studies checked, unresolved V genes explain less than half of this, and the remainder is unexplained. The sample yields 200,000 to 250,000 clones; under 90% were counted once. The top ten constitute around 6.5% of the sample. Sequenced sample: peripheral blood. The origin of the receptors is a man between 60 and 75 years old who had recovered from COVID-19.

The gene calls are TRBV18 and TRBJ1-4; 8 positions agree with TRBD1. The CDR3 has 15 residues. CDR1 and CDR2 (germline): KGHSH, LQKENI. V shed 4 bases, J shed 8 bases, and the junction held 9 bases outside the gene matches. The CDR3 protein is CASSLLAGGNEKLFF. The CDR3 nucleotides read TGTGCCAGCTCACTGTTGGCAGGGGGCAACGAAAAACTGTTTTTT.

The V call is TRBV2, the J call TRBJ1-3; 8 positions agree with TRBD1. V was pared by 8 bases and J by 0 bases, with 6 bases of the junction left unmatched. Germline V lookup: CDR1 SNHLY, CDR2 FYNNEI. The CDR3 runs to 15 residues. DNA for the CDR3: TGTGCCAGCGGAAGACAGGGGATCTCTGGAAACACCATATATTTT. It codes for CASGRQGISGNTIYF.

In this sample, this clone turned up once. V is TRBV6-5 and J is TRBJ2-6, with D perhaps TRBD1 (5 bases). Between the trimmed V and J ends, which lost 5 bases and 4 bases, there was a span of 12 bases. Germline values: CDR1 MNHEY, CDR2 SVGAGI. CDR3 length equals 15 residues. The CDR3, as DNA: TGTGCCAGCAGTAAGCAGGGAACCGGGGCCAACGTCCTGACTTTC. It codes for CASSKQGTGANVLTF.

V is TRBV4-1 and J is TRBJ1-3; D unresolved. In germline, CDR1 is MGHRA, CDR2 YSYEKL. This CDR3 has 15 residues. The V gene lost 2 bases and the J gene lost 1 base, with 9 bases spanning the gap. This CDR3 is CASSQRQGSGNTIYF. For the CDR3, the DNA is TGCGCCAGCAGCCAAAGACAAGGTTCTGGAAACACCATATATTTT.

The gene calls are TRBV19 and TRBJ2-2, with 12 bases fitting TRBD1. The length of the CDR3 is 16 residues. The ends lost 4 bases at V and 5 bases at J; junction bases unmatched: 5. CDR1 is LNHDA and CDR2 is SQIVND in the germline V gene (reference sequence). The DNA for the CDR3 is TGTGCCAGTAGTAGGGGACAGGGGGCACTAACCGGGGAGCTGTTTTTT. This gives the protein CASSRGQGALTGELFF. Full variable domain (remainder filled in from reference TRBV19 and TRBJ2-2): DGGITQSPKYLFRKEGQNVTLSCEQNLNHDAMYWYRQDPGQGLRLIYYSQIVNDFQKGDIAEGYSVSREKKESFPLTVTSAQKNPTAFYLCASSRGQGALTGELFFGEGSRLTVL.

The chain joins TRBV2 to TRBJ2-5, with 8 bases lining up with TRBD2. V trimming: 8 bases; J trimming: 5 bases; junction bases outside the gene matches: 10. This CDR3 is 14 amino acids long. CDR1 and CDR2 (germline): SNHLY, FYNNEI. CDR3 sequence (DNA): TGTGCCAGCCATTCCGGACTAGCTGGGGAGACCCAGTACTTC. It yields the protein CASHSGLAGETQYF. Full variable domain (remainder filled in from reference TRBV2 and TRBJ2-5): EPEVTQTPSHQVTQMGQEVILRCVPISNHLYFYWYRQILGQKVEFLVSFYNNEISEKSEIFDDQFSVERPDGSNFTLKIRSTKLEDSAMYFCASHSGLAGETQYFGPGTRLLVL.

This clone occurred many times. CDR3 protein: CASSPLGAGGYGYTF. For the CDR3, the DNA is TGTGCCAGCAGCCCCCTCGGTGCAGGGGGCTATGGCTACACCTTC. The chain joins TRBV3-1 (or the pseudogene TRBV3-2) to TRBJ1-2, with 7 bases lining up with TRBD1. The CDR3 covers 15 residues. Germline trimming cut 4 bases from V and 4 bases from J; bases unmatched to any gene: 9. Germline CDR1 LGHDT, CDR2 YNNKEL (reference sequence).

CDR3 in amino acids: CASSLTRSGNQPQHF. In DNA form, the CDR3 reads TGTGCCAGCAGCTTGACTAGGAGTGGCAATCAGCCCCAGCATTTT. The gene calls are TRBV5-5 and TRBJ1-5; the D is unclear. The CDR3 contains 15 residues. Trimming left V 1 base short and J 2 bases short, with 10 bases between. Germline CDR1 and CDR2: SGHKS and YYEKEE (reference sequence).

The genes are TRBV28 and TRBJ2-3; 7 nucleotides align to TRBD2. The CDR3 extends over 16 amino acids. CDR1 and CDR2 (germline): MDHEN, SYDVKM. Losses at the gene ends were 6 bases for V and 5 bases for J; bases not matched to a gene: 14. In nucleotides, the CDR3 is TGTGCCAGCAGCAGCTCGGGCGGGAGACCACGAGATACGCAGTATTTT. Its translation: CASSSSGGRPRDTQYF.

The gene calls are TRBV18 and TRBJ2-7; D may be TRBD2 (5 bases). CDR3 length: 14 residues. With 6 bases removed from V and 3 bases from J, the gap between germline ends came to 15 bases. Germline V CDR1 and CDR2: KGHSH, LQKENI. CDR3 nucleotides: TGTGCCAGCTCCCCCACGGGGAAGGGCTACGAGCAGTACTTC. As protein: CASSPTGKGYEQYF.

The chain couples TRBV18 to TRBJ2-5, with 7 bases fitting TRBD2. This CDR3 has 13 amino acids. Germline assignment: CDR1 KGHSH and CDR2 LQKENI. V lost 6 bases and J lost 5; bases outside the gene matches: 6. The CDR3 nucleotides are TGTGCCAGCTCGGGAGGGAATCGGGAGACCCAGTACTTC. This translates into CASSGGNRETQYF.

This chain links TRBV6-2 or TRBV6-3 with TRBJ2-3; 9 bases agree with TRBD2. The CDR3 is 17 residues long. Germline V gene sequence: CDR1 MNHEY, CDR2 SVGEGT. Unmatched junction bases numbered 8, after V lost 2 bases and J lost 2 bases. The CDR3 sequence is CASSYALVAGATDTQYF. In DNA form, the CDR3 reads TGTGCCAGCAGTTACGCGCTGGTAGCGGGAGCCACAGATACGCAGTATTTT.

The chain recombines TRBV2 with TRBJ2-1, with TRBD2 matching 7 bases. The germline V gene has CDR1 SNHLY and CDR2 FYNNEI. The CDR3 contains 14 residues. V dropped 6 bases and J dropped 9; count of bases not matched to a gene: 11. DNA for the CDR3: TGTGCCAGCAGGTTTAGGGAGGGCCCTTTTGAGCAGTTCTTC. This translates into CASRFREGPFEQFF.

This sequence joins TRBV5-8 and TRBJ2-7; 12 bases fit TRBD1. Germline V gene lookup returns CDR1 SGHTS and CDR2 YDEGEE. The J segment lost 6 bases and the V segment lost 4 bases, leaving 11 bases of the junction unmatched. The CDR3 has 16 residues. In DNA form, the CDR3 reads TGTGCCAGCAGCCGAACCGGGACAGGGGGCGGCCGCGAGCAGTACTTC. As protein: CASSRTGTGGGREQYF.

The chain uses TRBV11-2 and TRBJ1-1; TRBD1 is a possible D gene (6 bases). Germline V CDR1 and CDR2: SGHAT, FQNNGV. CDR3 length: 16 amino acids. The V and J ends lost 5 bases and 6 bases respectively, with 22 bases between them. The CDR3 region has the DNA TGTGCCAGCAGCCGCAACCTGGGGGCCCAGGGCGCTGAAGCTTTCTTT. Its protein product is CASSRNLGAQGAEAFF.

The sample holds a few counts of this clone. J is TRBJ2-2 and V is TRBV6-5; the match to TRBD2 covers 8 bases. Germline values: CDR1 MNHEY, CDR2 SVGAGI. V trimming: 4 bases; J trimming: 5 bases; junction bases outside the gene matches: 6. This CDR3 spans 15 amino acids. Here the CDR3 DNA reads TGTGCCAGCAGTTTGATTAGCGGGGCGACCGGGGAGCTGTTTTTT. Its protein is CASSLISGATGELFF.

The rearrangement links TRBV2 to TRBJ2-7; 8 bases agree with TRBD2. Germline values: CDR1 SNHLY, CDR2 FYNNEI. After removal of 4 bases from V and 4 bases from J, the junction contained 9 bases not matched to a gene. CDR3 length: 15 residues. The CDR3 DNA reads TGTGCCAGCAGTGGGGGGAGCGGGGGCCGGTACGAGCAGTACTTC. Its translation is CASSGGSGGRYEQYF.

CDR3 sequence reads: CASISRGGTDTQYF. In DNA, the CDR3 is TGTGCCAGCATCTCCAGGGGCGGCACAGATACGCAGTATTTT. This chain connects TRBV6-6 to TRBJ2-3; the D gene is possibly TRBD1 (6 bases). The CDR3 has 14 amino acids. Germline values: CDR1 MNHNY, CDR2 SVGAGI (reference sequence). Trimming removed 7 bases from V and 1 base from J, with 12 bases in between.

This rearrangement joins TRBV7-2 to TRBJ2-5; 14 bases line up with TRBD2. Germline CDR1 reads SGHTA; CDR2 reads FQGNSA. This CDR3 comprises 16 residues. The ends lost 5 bases at V and 4 bases at J; junction bases unmatched: 6. CDR3 bases: TGTGCCAGCAGCCCCGGGACTAGCGGGAGTGCAGAGACCCAGTACTTC. This translates into CASSPGTSGSAETQYF.

The chain has TRBV7-2 and TRBJ1-5, with a tentative D call TRBD1 (5 bases). The CDR3 length is 14 residues. Germline loops: CDR1 SGHTA, CDR2 FQGNSA. V was trimmed by 5 bases and J by 9 bases, leaving 17 bases between them. The CDR3 DNA sequence: TGTGCCAGCAGCCTAGAACACCGGGGGGGGCCCCAGCATTTT. This gives the protein CASSLEHRGGPQHF.

This clone has just a few counts. The rearrangement joins TRBV5-6 to TRBJ2-6; D not resolved. V was trimmed by 4 bases and J by 0 bases, leaving 11 bases between them. The CDR3 has 16 residues. The germline CDR1 and CDR2 sequences are SGHDT and YYEEEE. The CDR3 DNA is TGTGCCAGCAGCGTTCGGTCTAACTCTGGGGCCAACGTCCTGACTTTC. Protein: CASSVRSNSGANVLTF.

V gene TRBV2 combines with J gene TRBJ1-2; D perhaps matches TRBD1 (5 bases). Per germline, CDR1 SNHLY and CDR2 FYNNEI. V was clipped by 3 bases and J by 4 bases, with 15 bases between them. There are 15 residues in the CDR3. CDR3 sequence reads: CASSEGGANFYGYTF. In nucleotides, the CDR3 is TGTGCCAGCAGTGAGGGGGGTGCAAACTTCTATGGCTACACCTTC.

The CDR3 is CASSFTPGQGGYNEQFF. CDR3 nucleotides: TGTGCCAGCAGTTTCACCCCCGGGCAGGGGGGTTACAATGAGCAGTTCTTC. The chain carries TRBV27 and TRBJ2-1; possible D gene TRBD1, 7 bases. Germline CDR1 and CDR2: MNHEY and SMNVEV (reference sequence). The V end was cut by 3 bases, the J end by 4 bases, with 19 bases between. The CDR3 consists of 17 residues.

V gene TRBV27 combines with J gene TRBJ2-1; TRBD2 matches at 8 bases. This CDR3 has 13 amino acids. CDR1 and CDR2 (germline): MNHEY, SMNVEV (reference sequence). With 3 bases clipped from V and 8 bases from J, the junction kept 3 bases outside the gene matches. CDR3 residues: CASSFREGDEQFF. Here the CDR3 DNA reads TGTGCCAGCAGTTTCCGGGAGGGGGATGAGCAGTTCTTC.

The chain carries TRBV2 and TRBJ2-4, with D possibly TRBD1 on 6 matching bases. Trimming took off 5 bases at V and 9 bases at J, with 17 bases between the two ends. This CDR3 comprises 14 residues. Per the germline V gene, CDR1 is SNHLY and CDR2 is FYNNEI. This chain's CDR3 is CASSLQGRMGIQYF. The CDR3 bases are TGTGCCAGCAGTCTACAGGGAAGGATGGGCATTCAGTACTTC.

The rearrangement joins TRBV5-1 to TRBJ2-7; 11 bases are shared with TRBD2. Trimming cost V 3 bases and J 7 bases; bases outside gene matches: 6. Germline V gives CDR1 SGHRS, CDR2 YFSETQ. The CDR3 length is 14 residues. CDR3 DNA sequence: TGCGCCAGCAGCTCCTTAGCGGGAGGGGGGGAGCAGTACTTC. Translation: CASSSLAGGGEQYF. Combining the CDR3 with reference TRBV5-1 and TRBJ2-7 gives the whole variable domain KAGVTQTPRYLIKTRGQQVTLSCSPISGHRSVSWYQQTPGQGLQFLFEYFSETQRNKGNFPGRFSGRQFSNSRSEMNVSTLELGDSALYLCASSSLAGGGEQYFGPGTRLTVT.

The V and J genes are TRBV6-6 and TRBJ1-4; TRBD1 matches at 10 bases. V lost 10 bases and J lost 8; bases outside the gene matches: 13. There are 15 residues in the CDR3. Germline V gene sequence: CDR1 MNHNY, CDR2 SVGAGI (reference sequence). CDR3 amino acids: CATSHYGTGEEKLFF. The CDR3 DNA reads TGTGCCACCTCCCATTACGGGACAGGGGAGGAAAAACTGTTTTTT.

This clone has a single count. This chain joins TRBV9 and TRBJ2-6; D might be TRBD1 (5 bases). This CDR3 is 17 amino acids long. CDR1 is SGDLS and CDR2 is YYNGEE in the germline V gene. V shed 0 bases and J shed 1 base, with 11 bases lying between them. The CDR3 coding sequence is TGTGCCAGCAGCGTAGTTGGCAGGGTGTCTGGGGCCAACGTCCTGACTTTC. It translates to CASSVVGRVSGANVLTF.

Details on this clone: At one end the junction does not follow the germline gene, possibly because of a read error. V and J are TRBV5-1 and TRBJ1-1; D is possibly TRBD1 (5 bases). This CDR3 contains 14 residues. Germline V gene lookup returns CDR1 SGHRS and CDR2 YFSETQ. The CDR3 coding sequence is TGCGCCAGCAGCTTGGGACAGACGAACAGTGAAGCTTTCTTT. Its protein product is CASSLGQTNSEAFF. Combining the CDR3 with reference TRBV5-1 and TRBJ1-1 gives the whole variable domain KAGVTQTPRYLIKTRGQQVTLSCSPISGHRSVSWYQQTPGQGLQFLFEYFSETQRNKGNFPGRFSGRQFSNSRSEMNVSTLELGDSALYLCASSLGQTNSEAFFGQGTRLTVV.

The genes are TRBV2 and TRBJ2-1, with 8 bases identical to TRBD2. This CDR3 has 15 residues. The V gene's germline CDR1 is SNHLY and CDR2 FYNNEI. Trimming removed 5 bases from V and 4 bases from J; junction bases left unmatched: 7. The CDR3 nucleotides are TGTGCCAGCAGTTTCACGGGGGGGAGGTACAATGAGCAGTTCTTC. This translates into CASSFTGGRYNEQFF. The full variable domain, its missing parts supplied by reference TRBV2 and TRBJ2-1, is EPEVTQTPSHQVTQMGQEVILRCVPISNHLYFYWYRQILGQKVEFLVSFYNNEISEKSEIFDDQFSVERPDGSNFTLKIRSTKLEDSAMYFCASSFTGGRYNEQFFGPGTRLTVL.